What follows are 18 T cell receptor beta chains derived from one specimen sequenced in a study of Ad26.COV2.S vaccination and SARS-CoV-2 variants. Repertoires were generated with immunoSEQ multiplex PCR, while TCRdb's copy carries only in-frame clones and drops some. The sample has more than 300,000 clones; 85% to 90% are singletons. Treatment denoted: some 19 received Ad26.COV2.S at low or high dose, single or two shots; about 5 received placebo; per-sample allocation not given. Sampling was done on day 63 after the first vaccine or placebo injection. The material was peripheral blood, obtained in a trial of Ad26.COV2.S vaccine versus placebo. Receptors were obtained from a person aged 18 to 59 who received the Ad26.COV2.S COVID-19 vaccine or a placebo.

The rearrangement uses TRBV7-9 and TRBJ1-2, with D perhaps matching TRBD1 (6 bases). Trimming removed 4 bases at V and 10 bases at J, with 16 bases between. CDR1 and CDR2 from the germline V gene are SEHNR and FQNEAQ (reference sequence). The CDR3 spans 13 residues. The CDR3 sequence: CASSSTGKPDYTF. CDR3 DNA: TGTGCCAGCAGCTCGACAGGTAAACCCGACTACACCTTC.

The chain carries TRBV7-8 and TRBJ1-5; TRBD1 is a possible D gene (6 bases). The CDR3 is made up of 14 amino acids. From germline, CDR1 is SGHVS and CDR2 FQNEAQ. V lost 0 bases and J lost 7, with 10 bases in between. CDR3 sequence: CASSLAQGSQPQHF. The CDR3 nucleotides read TGTGCCAGCAGCTTAGCTCAGGGGTCGCAGCCCCAGCATTTT.

V is TRBV5-5 and J is TRBJ1-4; 7 nucleotides line up with TRBD1. Per germline, CDR1 SGHKS and CDR2 YYEKEE (reference sequence). The CDR3 has 13 residues. V shed 4 bases and J 6 bases; nucleotides not matched to a gene: 3. The CDR3, as DNA: TGTGCCAGCAGCGCCGACAGGGATGAAAAACTGTTTTTT. Amino acid sequence: CASSADRDEKLFF.

The chain recombines TRBV6-5 with TRBJ1-5; D perhaps matches TRBD1 (5 bases). The germline V and J ends were trimmed by 6 bases and 6 bases, with 18 bases remaining between them. This CDR3 has 15 amino acids. The germline gives CDR1 MNHEY, CDR2 SVGAGI. The CDR3 sequence: CASSPSRGSGQPQHF. As DNA, the CDR3 is TGTGCCAGCAGCCCCTCGCGGGGGTCGGGTCAGCCCCAGCATTTT.

The chain is built from TRBV30 and TRBJ2-1, with 8 positions matching TRBD2. With 0 bases clipped from V and 12 bases from J, the junction kept 7 bases outside the gene matches. Germline loops: CDR1 GTSNPN, CDR2 SVGIG (reference sequence). The CDR3 loop spans 13 amino acids. The CDR3, as DNA: TGTGCCTGGAGTGTAGGTAGCAGCGGGGGGCAGTTCTTC. Translated, it gives CAWSVGSSGGQFF.

This clone was detected a few times. CDR3 nucleotide sequence: TGCAGCGTTGAAAAGGCCTCGCGCCAGGGTAAAGGCTATGGCTACACCTTC. It codes for CSVEKASRQGKGYGYTF. The rearrangement uses TRBV29-1 and TRBJ1-2; perhaps TRBD1 as D (5 bases). The length of the CDR3 is 17 residues. V dropped 2 bases and J dropped 4 bases, with 23 bases sitting between them. The germline gives CDR1 SQVTM, CDR2 ANQGSEA.

The chain couples TRBV13 to TRBJ1-4; 9 bases are a match to TRBD1. The trim removed 4 bases at V and 1 base at J, leaving 13 bases unmatched. The CDR3 contains 19 residues. The germline gives CDR1 PRHDT, CDR2 FYEKMQ (reference sequence). The CDR3 coding sequence is TGTGCCAGCAGCTCAACACAAAAAATGGACAGGGGAACTAATGAAAAACTGTTTTTT. Its translation is CASSSTQKMDRGTNEKLFF.

This rearrangement joins TRBV21-1 to TRBJ1-1. TRBV21-1 is designated a pseudogene. This CDR3 is 14 amino acids long. CDR3 sequence: CASSIGDPNTEAFF. The CDR3 region has the DNA TGTGCCAGCAGCATAGGCGACCCGAACACTGAAGCTTTCTTT.

J is TRBJ2-2 and V is TRBV11-2; D gene ambiguous. This CDR3 spans 16 amino acids. V was trimmed by 1 base and J by 4 bases, leaving 13 bases between them. Germline CDR1 reads SGHAT; CDR2 reads FQNNGV. CDR3 DNA sequence: TGTGCCAGCAGCTTAGTTGGGGTGGGCGTCACCGGGGAGCTGTTTTTT. Amino acids: CASSLVGVGVTGELFF.

The chain couples TRBV2 to TRBJ2-2; TRBD2 aligns across 7 bases. In germline, CDR1 is SNHLY, CDR2 FYNNEI. With V trimmed by 3 bases and J by 5 bases, 6 bases remained unmatched. This CDR3 has 15 residues. The CDR3 DNA reads as TGTGCCAGCAGTGATCGCGGGGGTGGAACCGGGGAGCTGTTTTTT. Translated, it gives CASSDRGGGTGELFF.

The chain combines TRBV5-6 with TRBJ2-5; 7 bases map to TRBD2. With 1 base clipped from V and 4 bases from J, the junction kept 10 bases outside the gene matches. From germline, CDR1 is SGHDT and CDR2 YYEEEE. The CDR3 extends over 16 amino acids. CDR3 in DNA: TGTGCCAGCAGCTTGTGGGACTATCGTTTGCTAGAGACCCAGTACTTC. This sequence encodes CASSLWDYRLLETQYF.

This chain links TRBV19 with TRBJ1-4; D gene ambiguous. Germline CDR1 reads LNHDA; CDR2 reads SQIVND (reference sequence). Trimming took 3 bases from V and 7 from J, leaving 12 bases between them. The CDR3 has 14 residues. CDR3 bases: TGTGCCAGTAGTATGGGTCGGATGAGTGAAAAACTGTTTTTT. This sequence encodes CASSMGRMSEKLFF. Full variable domain (remainder filled in from reference TRBV19 and TRBJ1-4): DGGITQSPKYLFRKEGQNVTLSCEQNLNHDAMYWYRQDPGQGLRLIYYSQIVNDFQKGDIAEGYSVSREKKESFPLTVTSAQKNPTAFYLCASSMGRMSEKLFFGSGTQLSVL.

The chain carries TRBV5-6 and TRBJ1-3; D unclear. Germline V gene sequence: CDR1 SGHDT, CDR2 YYEEEE. The CDR3 contains 14 residues. Trimming left V 4 bases short and J 4 bases short, with 12 bases between. For the CDR3, the DNA is TGTGCCAGCAGCCTCCGTTCTGCGGGAAACACCATATATTTT. Translating it yields CASSLRSAGNTIYF.

This sequence joins TRBV12-3 or TRBV12-4 and TRBJ1-6; D not certain. The CDR3 runs 13 residues. Between the trimmed V and J ends, which lost 0 bases and 8 bases, there was a span of 5 bases. The CDR3 DNA follows: TGTGCCAGCAGTTTAGCGCACGATTCACCCCTCCACTTT. This gives the protein CASSLAHDSPLHF.

The genes are TRBV18 and TRBJ2-7; D might be TRBD1 or TRBD2, each matching 5 bases. The germline V gene has CDR1 KGHSH and CDR2 LQKENI. This CDR3 is 15 amino acids long. V shed 6 bases and J shed 1 base, with 16 bases lying between them. The CDR3 region has the DNA TGTGCCAGCTCCCTCGCCCAGGGAGAATCCTACGAGCAGTACTTC. As protein: CASSLAQGESYEQYF. The variable domain in full, with the rest retrieved from reference TRBV18 and TRBJ2-7, is NAGVMQNPRHLVRRRGQEARLRCSPMKGHSHVYWYRQLPEEGLKFMVYLQKENIIDESGMPKERFSAEFPKEGPSILRIQQVVRGDSAAYFCASSLAQGESYEQYFGPGTRLTVT.

The chain recombines TRBV6-2 or TRBV6-3 with TRBJ1-1, with 10 positions matching TRBD1. The trim removed 6 bases at V and 6 bases at J, leaving 10 bases unmatched. The CDR3 contains 15 residues. CDR1 and CDR2 from the germline V gene are MNHEY and SVGEGT. CDR3 protein: CASSLQDRGLSEAFF. The CDR3, as DNA: TGTGCCAGCAGCCTCCAAGACAGGGGGCTATCTGAAGCTTTCTTT.

The chain is built from TRBV28 and TRBJ2-3; D uncertain. The CDR3 is 15 residues long. Trimming removed 1 base from V and 5 bases from J, with 13 bases in between. Germline values: CDR1 MDHEN, CDR2 SYDVKM. As DNA, the CDR3 is TGTGCCAGCAGTTTATATCGTCAGGTAATAGATACGCAGTATTTT. The encoded protein is CASSLYRQVIDTQYF.

This chain connects TRBV7-2 to TRBJ2-2; D remains unclear. The CDR3 has 15 amino acids. Trimming took off 3 bases at V and 8 bases at J, with 16 bases between the two ends. Per germline, CDR1 SGHTA and CDR2 FQGNSA. Here the CDR3 DNA reads TGTGCCAGCAGCTTCGCCGGGCCTCAAACGGGGGAGCTGTTTTTT. Translated, it gives CASSFAGPQTGELFF.